A single T cell receptor beta chain is shown here with its context. What it binds is unknown. These data originate in a study of PD-1 blockade in classical Hodgkin lymphoma. Study-wide points: Baseline TCR diversity was reportedly lower in newly diagnosed patients than healthy donors. Newly diagnosed patients and complete responders had comparable diversity at baseline. Factors driving the repertoire differences, possibly disease activity or prior therapy, remain undefined. Exclusion was applied to patients who started nivolumab under 1 year after ASCT.

Using immunoSEQ multiplex PCR, the repertoire was profiled, and TCRdb retains in-frame clones only, with some absent. The sample shows some 30,000 clones, 92% of them seen only once. Time point indicated: cycle 4 day 1 (C4D1), after five to seven weeks of nivolumab. Relapses following autologous stem cell transplantation were seen in all patients, with brentuximab vedotin exposure varying. Isolation of CD4+ T cells from thawed PBMCs was performed by magnetic negative selection. Germline CDR1 MDHEN, CDR2 SYDVKM. The CDR3 loop spans 12 amino acids. V was pared by 5 bases and J by 10 bases, with 3 bases of the junction left unmatched.

The clonotype was recovered from a human donor with classical Hodgkin lymphoma. The sample here was CD4+ T cells from blood, taken before the fourth cycle of nivolumab. J is TRBJ1-4 and V is TRBV28; 8 bases line up with TRBD1. CDR3 sequence reads: CASSQGQGKLFF. The CDR3 DNA is TGTGCCAGCAGTCAAGGACAGGGAAAACTGTTTTTT.